Reported below is one T cell receptor beta chain. The CDR3 loop spans 16 amino acids. Germline V gives CDR1 MGHRA, CDR2 YSYEKL. Trimming cost V 4 bases and J 2 bases, with 18 bases left between them. The method was immunoSEQ multiplex PCR; TCRdb's version includes in-frame clones alone and lacks a portion of them. The table records 120,000 to 150,000 clones, about 89% of them present only once. This sample is drawn from a study of control samples from healthy donors and cancer patients. The chain joins TRBV4-1 to TRBJ2-7, with D perhaps matching TRBD1 (6 bases). This TCR came from a man between 18 and 35 years old in good health. Sequenced material: blood. CDR3 amino acids: CASSLGGVGATYEQYF. The CDR3 DNA sequence: TGCGCCAGCAGCCTAGGTGGGGTGGGGGCGACCTACGAGCAGTACTTC.